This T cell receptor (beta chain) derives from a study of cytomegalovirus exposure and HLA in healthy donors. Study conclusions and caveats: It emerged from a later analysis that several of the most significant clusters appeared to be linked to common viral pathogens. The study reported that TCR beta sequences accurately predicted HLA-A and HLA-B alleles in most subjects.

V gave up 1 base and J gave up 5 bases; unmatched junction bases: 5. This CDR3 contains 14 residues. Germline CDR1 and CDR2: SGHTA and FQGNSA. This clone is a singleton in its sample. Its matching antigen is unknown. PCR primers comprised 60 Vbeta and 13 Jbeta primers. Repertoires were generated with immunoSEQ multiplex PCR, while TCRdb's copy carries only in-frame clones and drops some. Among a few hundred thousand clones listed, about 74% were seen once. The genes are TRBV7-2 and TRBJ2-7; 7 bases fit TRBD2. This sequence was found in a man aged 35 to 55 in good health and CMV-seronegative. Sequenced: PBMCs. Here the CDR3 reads CASSLGGSGNEQYF. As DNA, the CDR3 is TGTGCCAGCAGCTTAGGCGGGAGTGGGAACGAGCAGTACTTC. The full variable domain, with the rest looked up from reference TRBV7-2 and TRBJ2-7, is GAGVSQSPSNKVTEKGKDVELRCDPISGHTALYWYRQSLGQGLEFLIYFQGNSAPDKSGLPSDRFSAERTGGSVSTLTIQRTQQEDSAVYLCASSLGGSGNEQYFGPGTRLTVT.